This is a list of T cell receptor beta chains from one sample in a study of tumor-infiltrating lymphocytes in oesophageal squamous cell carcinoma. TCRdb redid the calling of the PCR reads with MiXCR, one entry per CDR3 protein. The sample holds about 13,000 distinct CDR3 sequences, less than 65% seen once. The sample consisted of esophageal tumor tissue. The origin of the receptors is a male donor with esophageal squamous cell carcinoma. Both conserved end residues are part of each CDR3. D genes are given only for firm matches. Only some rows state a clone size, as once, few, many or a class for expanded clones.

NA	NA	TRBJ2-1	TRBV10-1	CASSEGDGGMSGNEQFF	TGCGCCAGCAGTGAAGGGGATGGCGGGATGTCGGGAAATGAGCAGTTCTTC
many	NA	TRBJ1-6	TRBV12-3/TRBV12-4	CASSTLGRLNNSPLHF	TGTGCCAGCAGCACCTTGGGCAGGCTTAATAATTCACCCCTCCACTTT
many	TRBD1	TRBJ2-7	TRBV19	CASSAGQGNEQYF	TGTGCCAGTAGTGCGGGACAGGGCAACGAGCAGTACTTC
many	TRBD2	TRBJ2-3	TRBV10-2	CASRRTSGLGDTQYF	TGCGCCAGCAGAAGGACTAGCGGGCTCGGAGATACGCAGTATTTT
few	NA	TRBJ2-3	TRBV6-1	CASSAEMGLGTDTQYF	TGTGCCAGCAGTGCAGAGATGGGCCTTGGCACAGATACGCAGTATTTT
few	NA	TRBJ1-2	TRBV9	CASSSGLQYGYTF	TGTGCCAGCAGCTCGGGACTTCAGTATGGCTACACCTTC
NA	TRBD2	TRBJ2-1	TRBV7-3	CASSLAGGSRGNEQFF	TGTGCCAGCAGCTTAGCGGGAGGGTCTCGGGGGAATGAGCAGTTCTTC
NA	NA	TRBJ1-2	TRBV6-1	CASRTTEDYGYTF	TGTGCCAGCAGAACCACAGAGGACTATGGCTACACCTTC
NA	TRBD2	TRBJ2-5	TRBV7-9	CASSPPWGGETQYF	TGTGCCAGCAGCCCCCCTTGGGGAGGGGAGACCCAGTACTTC
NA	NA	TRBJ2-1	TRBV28	CASSSGTSNDEQFF	TGTGCCAGCAGTTCCGGGACTTCGAACGATGAGCAGTTCTTC
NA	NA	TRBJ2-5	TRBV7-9	CASSLASSYNEQYF	TGTGCCAGCAGCTTGGCTAGCTCCTACAATGAGCAGTACTTC
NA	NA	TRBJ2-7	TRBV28	CASHPRSPAYEQYF	TGTGCCAGCCACCCCAGGTCCCCCGCCTACGAGCAGTACTTC
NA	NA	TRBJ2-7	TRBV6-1	CAFKGGRDEQYF	TGTGCCTTTAAGGGGGGCAGGGACGAGCAGTACTTC
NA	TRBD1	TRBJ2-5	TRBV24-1	CATARGQMETQYF	TGTGCCACGGCAAGGGGGCAGATGGAGACCCAGTACTTC
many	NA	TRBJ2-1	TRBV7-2	CASSLGGMGQFF	TGTGCCAGCAGCTTAGGAGGTATGGGGCAGTTCTTC
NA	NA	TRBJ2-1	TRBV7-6	CASSWQVISYNEQFF	TGTGCCAGCAGCTGGCAAGTAATCTCCTACAATGAGCAGTTCTTC
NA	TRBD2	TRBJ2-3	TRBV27	CASSLASGGGDTQYF	TGTGCCAGCAGTTTGGCTAGCGGGGGGGGAGATACGCAGTATTTT
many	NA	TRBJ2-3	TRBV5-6	CASSLSPHTHTDTQYF	TGTGCCAGCAGCTTGTCCCCACACACACACACAGATACGCAGTATTTT
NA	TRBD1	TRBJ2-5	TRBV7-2	CASSLGARGSETQYF	TGTGCCAGCAGCTTAGGTGCCAGGGGGTCAGAGACCCAGTACTTC
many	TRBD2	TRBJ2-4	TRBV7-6	CASSLATSGNTGELYF	TGTGCCAGCAGCTTAGCGACTAGCGGGAACACCGGGGAGCTGTACTTC
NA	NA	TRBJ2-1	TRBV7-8	CASSLAGGVRHNEQFF	TGTGCCAGCAGCTTAGCGGGCGGAGTGCGGCACAATGAGCAGTTCTTC
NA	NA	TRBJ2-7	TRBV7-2	CASSLISEQYF	TGTGCCAGCAGCTTAATATCCGAGCAGTACTTC
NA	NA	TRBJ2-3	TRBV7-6	CASSRSGSGLDTQYF	TGTGCCAGCAGCCGCTCCGGGTCGGGGCTCGATACGCAGTATTTT
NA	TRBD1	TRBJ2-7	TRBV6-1	CASSESGTGGYEQYF	TGTGCCAGCAGTGAATCCGGGACAGGGGGTTACGAGCAGTACTTC
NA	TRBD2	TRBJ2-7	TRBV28	CASSLGGTSGRHYNEQYF	TGTGCCAGCAGTTTAGGGGGAACTAGCGGGAGGCACTACAATGAGCAGTACTTC
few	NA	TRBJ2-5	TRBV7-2	CASSRKAGTENSPLHF	TGTGCCAGCAGCCGTAAAGCCGGGACCGAAAATTCACCCCTCCACTTC
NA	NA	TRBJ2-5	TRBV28	CAITPQDQETQYF	TGTGCCATCACGCCCCAGGATCAAGAGACCCAGTACTTC
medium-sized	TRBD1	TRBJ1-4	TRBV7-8	CASSRGQGGNEKLFF	TGTGCCAGCAGCCGGGGACAGGGAGGGAATGAAAAACTGTTTTTT
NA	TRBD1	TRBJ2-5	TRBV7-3	CASSLTQGENEQYF	TGTGCCAGCAGCTTAACCCAGGGGGAAAATGAGCAGTACTTC
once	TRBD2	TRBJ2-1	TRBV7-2	CASSLVLAGGPGEQFF	TGTGCCAGCAGCTTAGTCTTAGCGGGAGGGCCGGGTGAGCAGTTCTTC
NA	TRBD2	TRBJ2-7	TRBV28	CASSSGTSGSHEQYF	TGTGCCAGCAGTTCGGGGACTAGCGGGAGCCACGAGCAGTACTTC
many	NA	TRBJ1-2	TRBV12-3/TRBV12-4	CASSLAGRIYGYTF	TGTGCCAGCAGTTTAGCGGGACGCATCTATGGCTACACCTTC
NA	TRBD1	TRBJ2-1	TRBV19	CASRGTGGSEQFF	TGTGCCAGTAGAGGGACAGGGGGCTCTGAGCAGTTCTTC
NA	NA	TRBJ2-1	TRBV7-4	CASRPNSGYNEQFF	TGTGCCAGCAGGCCCAATAGCGGTTACAATGAGCAGTTCTTC
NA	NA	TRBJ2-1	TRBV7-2	CASSLERQAGEQFF	TGTGCCAGCAGCTTAGAGCGGCAGGCCGGTGAGCAGTTCTTC
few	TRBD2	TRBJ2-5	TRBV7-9	CASTALGLARRGQETQYF	TGTGCCAGCACAGCATTAGGACTAGCTAGAAGAGGCCAAGAGACCCAGTACTTC
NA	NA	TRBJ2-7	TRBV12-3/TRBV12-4	CASSLVIGGTDTQYF	TGTGCCAGCAGTTTAGTGATTGGGGGCACAGATACGCAGTACTTC
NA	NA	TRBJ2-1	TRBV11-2	CASSPWENYNEQFF	TGTGCCAGCAGCCCGTGGGAGAACTACAATGAGCAGTTCTTC
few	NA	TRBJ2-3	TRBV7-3	CASSATLNADTQYF	TGTGCCAGCAGCGCGACACTAAACGCGGATACGCAGTATTTT
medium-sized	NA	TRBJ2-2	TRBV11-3	CASSFTGKTTRELFF	TGTGCCAGCAGCTTTACAGGGAAAACGACCAGGGAGCTGTTTTTT
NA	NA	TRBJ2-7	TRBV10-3	CATSSGQGNSYEQYF	TGTGCCACCAGCTCGGGGCAGGGTAATTCCTACGAGCAGTACTTC
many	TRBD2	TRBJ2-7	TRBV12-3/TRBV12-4	CASRRTSGQGDQEQYF	TGTGCCAGCAGAAGGACTAGCGGCCAAGGGGACCAGGAGCAGTACTTC
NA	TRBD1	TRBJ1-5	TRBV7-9	CASSLGTGFGQPQHF	TGTGCCAGCAGCTTAGGGACAGGGTTTGGTCAGCCCCAGCATTTT
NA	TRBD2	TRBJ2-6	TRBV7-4	CASSDTSGVRSGANVLTF	TGTGCCAGCAGCGATACTAGCGGGGTCCGCTCTGGGGCCAACGTCCTGACTTTC
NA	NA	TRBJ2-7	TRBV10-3	CAITPGGRSYEQYF	TGTGCCATCACGCCCGGGGGTCGCTCCTACGAGCAGTACTTC
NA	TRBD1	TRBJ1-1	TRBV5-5	CASSFDRGLAGAFF	TGTGCCAGCAGCTTCGACAGGGGGCTTGCTGGAGCTTTCTTT
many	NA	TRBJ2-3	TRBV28	CASSLRTDTQYF	TGTGCCAGCAGTTTACGTACAGATACGCAGTATTTT
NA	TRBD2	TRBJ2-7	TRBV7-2	CASSQGLAGVLSYEQYF	TGTGCCAGCAGCCAAGGACTAGCGGGAGTCCTGTCCTACGAGCAGTACTTC
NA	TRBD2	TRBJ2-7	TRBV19	CASSPRTSGSLSYYEQYF	TGTGCCAGTAGTCCTCGGACTAGCGGGAGTCTCTCCTACTACGAGCAGTACTTC
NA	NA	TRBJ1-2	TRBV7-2	CASSLSTGRSIGYTF	TGTGCCAGCAGCTTAAGCACAGGGAGGAGTATTGGCTACACCTTC
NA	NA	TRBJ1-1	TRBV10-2	CASIGMNTEAFF	TGCGCCAGCATAGGTATGAACACTGAAGCTTTCTTT
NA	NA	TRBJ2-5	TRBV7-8	CASSSRTAPREYF	TGTGCCAGCAGCAGCAGGACAGCCCCCCGGGAGTACTTC
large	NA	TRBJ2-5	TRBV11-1	CASSLGGARETQYF	TGTGCCAGCAGCTTAGGTGGGGCACGGGAGACCCAGTACTTC
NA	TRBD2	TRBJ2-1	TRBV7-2	CASSRGTSGRVDEQFF	TGTGCCAGCAGCCGGGGGACTAGCGGGAGAGTAGATGAGCAGTTCTTC
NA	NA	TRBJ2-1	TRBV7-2	CASNLAGSSYNEQFF	TGTGCCAGCAATCTAGCCGGAAGCTCCTACAATGAGCAGTTCTTC